Sequencing of this TCR beta chain was carried out in a study of T cell changes during pregnancy in multiple sclerosis. The V and J ends lost 0 bases and 7 bases respectively, with 16 bases between them. This CDR3 has 16 amino acids. Germline V gene lookup returns CDR1 SGHRS and CDR2 YFSETQ. The method was immunoSEQ multiplex PCR; TCRdb's version includes in-frame clones alone and lacks a portion of them. The repertoire holds 13,000 to 15,000 clones, with about 92% as singletons. The receptor was derived from a female donor in good health, enrolled as a control in a pregnancy study. J is TRBJ2-2 and V is TRBV5-1; D possibly corresponds to TRBD2 (5 bases). Sequenced material: peripheral blood, taken in the second trimester of pregnancy. For the CDR3, the DNA is TGCGCCAGCAGCTTGGTGGGGAGTTCGATAAGCGGGGAGCTGTTTTTT. Translated: CASSLVGSSISGELFF.